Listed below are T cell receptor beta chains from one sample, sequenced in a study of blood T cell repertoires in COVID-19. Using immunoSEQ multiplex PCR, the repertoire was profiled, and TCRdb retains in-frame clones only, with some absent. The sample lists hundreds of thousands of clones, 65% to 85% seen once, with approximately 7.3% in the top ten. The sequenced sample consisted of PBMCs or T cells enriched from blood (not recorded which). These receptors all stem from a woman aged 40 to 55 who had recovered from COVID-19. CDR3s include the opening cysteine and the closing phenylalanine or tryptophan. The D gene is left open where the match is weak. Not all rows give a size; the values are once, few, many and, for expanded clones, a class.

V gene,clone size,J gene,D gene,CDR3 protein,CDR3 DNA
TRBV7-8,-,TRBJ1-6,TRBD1,CASSLMGQGTMSPLHF,TGTGCCAGCAGCTTAATGGGACAGGGGACTATGTCACCCCTCCACTTT
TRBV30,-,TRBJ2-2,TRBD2,CAWSVLTSGNMELFF,TGTGCCTGGAGTGTACTGACTAGCGGGAATATGGAGCTGTTTTTT
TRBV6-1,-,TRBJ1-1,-,CASSEVLDSREAFF,TGTGCCAGCAGTGAAGTTTTGGACAGTCGCGAGGCTTTCTTT
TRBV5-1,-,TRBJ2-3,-,CASSTGLVKDTQYF,TGCGCCAGCAGCACGGGACTCGTAAAGGACACGCAGTATTTT
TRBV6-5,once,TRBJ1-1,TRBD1,CASRTGRNTEAFF,TGTGCCAGCAGGACAGGGCGGAACACTGAAGCTTTCTTT
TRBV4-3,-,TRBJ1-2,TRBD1,CASSQEIPLLQGTNYGYTF,TGCGCCAGCAGCCAAGAAATCCCTTTACTACAGGGGACTAACTATGGCTACACCTTC
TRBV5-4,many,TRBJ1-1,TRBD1,CASRLGGATEAFF,TGTGCCAGCAGATTAGGGGGCGCCACTGAAGCTTTCTTT
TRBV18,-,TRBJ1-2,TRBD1,CASSPFFVQGNGYTF,TGTGCCAGCTCACCGTTCTTCGTACAGGGGAACGGCTACACCTTC
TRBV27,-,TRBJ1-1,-,CASSPKGTEAFF,TGTGCCAGCAGTCCCAAGGGGACTGAAGCTTTCTTT
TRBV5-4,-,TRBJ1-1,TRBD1,CASSLGDRENTEAFF,TGTGCCAGCAGCTTGGGGGACAGGGAAAACACTGAAGCTTTCTTT
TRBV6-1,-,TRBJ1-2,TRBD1,CASSDVVRGPLGYTF,TGTGCCAGCAGTGACGTAGTGAGGGGGCCTCTAGGCTACACCTTC
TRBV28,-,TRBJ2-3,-,CASSGRRGNTDTQYF,TGTGCCAGCAGTGGGCGGCGAGGGAACACAGATACGCAGTATTTT
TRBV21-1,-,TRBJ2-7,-,CARTPGQVGYEQYF,TGTGCCAGAACCCCGGGACAGGTTGGATACGAGCAGTACTTC
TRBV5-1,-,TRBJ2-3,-,CASSLAVRSTDTQYF,TGCGCCAGCAGCTTGGCGGTGCGGTCCACAGATACGCAGTATTTT
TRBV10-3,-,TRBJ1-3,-,CATGPHWTDAGNTIYF,TGTGCCACAGGGCCCCATTGGACGGATGCTGGAAACACCATATATTTT
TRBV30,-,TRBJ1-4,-,CAWSVQANEKLFF,TGTGCCTGGAGTGTACAAGCTAATGAAAAACTGTTTTTT
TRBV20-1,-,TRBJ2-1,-,CSASIERVSNEQFF,TGCAGTGCTAGTATCGAGCGGGTAAGCAATGAGCAGTTCTTC
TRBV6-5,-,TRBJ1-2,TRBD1,CASSRGTGYGYTF,TGTGCCAGCAGTCGCGGGACAGGGTATGGCTACACCTTC
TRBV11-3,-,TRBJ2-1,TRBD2,CASSSGGGLNEQFF,TGTGCCAGCAGCTCCGGGGGGGGGCTGAATGAGCAGTTCTTC
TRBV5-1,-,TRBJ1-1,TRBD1,CASRRTGSTEAFF,TGCGCCAGCAGGAGGACAGGGAGCACTGAAGCTTTCTTT
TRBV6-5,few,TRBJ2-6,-,CASSRGGGANVLTF,TGTGCCAGCAGTCGCGGTGGTGGGGCCAACGTCCTGACTTTC
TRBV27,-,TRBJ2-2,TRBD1,CASSLDRVSGELFF,TGTGCCAGCAGTTTGGACAGGGTGAGCGGGGAGCTGTTTTTT
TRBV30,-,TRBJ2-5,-,CAWTLESQETQYF,TGTGCCTGGACGTTGGAGAGCCAAGAGACCCAGTACTTC
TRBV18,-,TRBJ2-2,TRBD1,CASRDRNTGELFF,TGTGCCAGCAGGGACAGAAACACCGGGGAGCTGTTTTTT
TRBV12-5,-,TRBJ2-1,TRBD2,CASGSSGRLYNEQFF,TGTGCTAGTGGTTCTAGCGGGAGACTTTACAATGAGCAGTTCTTC
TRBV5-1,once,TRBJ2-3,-,CASSSPRQADTQYF,TGCGCCAGCAGCTCTCCGAGACAGGCAGATACGCAGTATTTT
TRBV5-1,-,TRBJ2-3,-,CASTSTDTQYF,TGCGCCAGCACAAGCACAGATACGCAGTATTTT
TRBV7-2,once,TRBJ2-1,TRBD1,CASSLGQTRSSYNEQFF,TGTGCCAGCAGCCTGGGACAGACCAGAAGCTCCTACAATGAGCAGTTCTTC
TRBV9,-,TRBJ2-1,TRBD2,CASSGTSGPVAYNEQFF,TGTGCCAGCAGCGGCACTAGCGGCCCAGTGGCCTACAATGAGCAGTTCTTC
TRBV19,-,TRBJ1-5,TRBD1,CASSIVGGDNQPQHF,TGTGCCAGTAGTATAGTAGGGGGCGACAATCAGCCCCAGCATTTT
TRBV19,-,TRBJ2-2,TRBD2,CASMSGSSTGELFF,TGTGCCAGTATGAGCGGGAGTTCCACCGGGGAGCTGTTTTTT
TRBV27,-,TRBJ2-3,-,CASSLSFGGDTQYF,TGTGCCAGCAGTTTATCGTTCGGAGGGGATACGCAGTATTTT
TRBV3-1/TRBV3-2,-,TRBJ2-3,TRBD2,CASSTGGAGTGAQYF,TGTGCCAGCAGCACGGGGGGAGCGGGCACCGGTGCGCAGTATTTT
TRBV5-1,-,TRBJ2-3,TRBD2,CASSLASSGSTDTQYF,TGCGCCAGCAGCTTGGCGTCTAGCGGGAGCACAGATACGCAGTATTTT
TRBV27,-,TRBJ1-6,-,CASSLWGRSPLHF,TGTGCCAGCAGTTTGTGGGGGCGATCACCCCTCCACTTT
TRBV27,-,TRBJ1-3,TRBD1,CASRTGQSGNTIYF,TGTGCCAGCAGGACAGGGCAATCTGGAAACACCATATATTTT
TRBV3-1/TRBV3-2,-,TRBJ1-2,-,CASSQAAVGYGYTF,TGTGCCAGCAGCCAAGCAGCGGTCGGTTATGGCTACACCTTC
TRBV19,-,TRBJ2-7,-,CASSINAESYEQYF,TGTGCCAGTAGTATAAATGCGGAGTCCTACGAGCAGTACTTC
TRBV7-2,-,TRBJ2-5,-,CASSLGTVGGETQYF,TGTGCCAGCAGCTTAGGAACTGTGGGGGGAGAGACCCAGTACTTC
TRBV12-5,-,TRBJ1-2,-,CASGFNGYGYTF,TGTGCTAGTGGTTTCAACGGCTATGGCTACACCTTC
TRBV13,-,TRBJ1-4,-,CASSTGTGNEKLFF,TGTGCCAGCAGCACAGGAACAGGGAATGAAAAACTGTTTTTT
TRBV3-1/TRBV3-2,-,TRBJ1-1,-,CASSQGGRQAFF,TGTGCCAGCAGCCAAGGGGGCCGACAAGCTTTCTTT
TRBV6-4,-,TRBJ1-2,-,CASSLGLGTGDLYGYTF,TGTGCCAGCAGTCTTGGGCTTGGAACAGGAGATCTCTATGGCTACACCTTC
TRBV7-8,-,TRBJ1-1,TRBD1,CASSRRTGGNTEAFF,TGTGCCAGCAGCCGTAGGACAGGGGGGAACACTGAAGCTTTCTTT
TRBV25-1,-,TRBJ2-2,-,CASSPSDLNTGELFF,TGTGCCAGCAGTCCCAGCGACCTGAACACCGGGGAGCTGTTTTTT
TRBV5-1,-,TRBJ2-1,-,CASSLTRNEQFF,TGCGCCAGCAGCTTAACTCGCAATGAGCAGTTCTTC
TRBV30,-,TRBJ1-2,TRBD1,CAWSEQGYGYTF,TGTGCCTGGAGTGAACAGGGGTATGGCTACACCTTC
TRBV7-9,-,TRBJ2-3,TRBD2,CASSLGSGRADTQYF,TGTGCCAGCAGCTTAGGTAGCGGGAGGGCAGATACGCAGTATTTT
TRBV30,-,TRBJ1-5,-,CAWSLGESNQPQHF,TGTGCCTGGAGCCTTGGGGAGAGCAATCAGCCCCAGCATTTT
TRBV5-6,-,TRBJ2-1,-,CASSLAGRADNEQFF,TGTGCCAGCAGCTTGGCGGGCAGGGCGGACAATGAGCAGTTCTTC
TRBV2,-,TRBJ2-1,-,CASSNLADEQFF,TGTGCCAGCAGTAACCTAGCAGATGAGCAGTTCTTC
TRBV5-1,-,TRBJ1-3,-,CASSLAVSGNTIYF,TGCGCCAGCAGCTTGGCGGTCTCTGGAAACACCATATATTTT
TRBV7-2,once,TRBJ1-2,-,CASSLGQDYGYTF,TGTGCCAGCAGCCTGGGACAAGACTATGGCTACACCTTC
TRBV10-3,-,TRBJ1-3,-,CASLQGPNIYF,TGTGCCTCGTTACAGGGCCCCAACATATATTTT
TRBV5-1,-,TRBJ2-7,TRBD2,CASSLAAAGGPDSEQYF,TGCGCCAGCAGCTTGGCAGCAGCGGGAGGGCCCGATTCCGAGCAGTACTTC
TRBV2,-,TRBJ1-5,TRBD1,CAVTGQGSQPQHF,TGTGCCGTCACGGGACAGGGGAGTCAGCCCCAGCATTTT
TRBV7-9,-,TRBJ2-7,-,CASSFHYEQYF,TGTGCCAGCAGCTTCCATTACGAGCAGTACTTC
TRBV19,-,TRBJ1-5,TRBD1,CASSNRDRYRMGNQPQHF,TGTGCCAGTAGTAACCGGGACAGGTATCGTATGGGCAATCAGCCCCAGCATTTT
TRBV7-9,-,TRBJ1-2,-,CASSLEGNWDGYTF,TGTGCCAGCAGCTTAGAGGGGAATTGGGATGGCTACACCTTC
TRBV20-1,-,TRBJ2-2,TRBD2,CSAGAQIGLAGSSGELFF,TGCAGTGCTGGTGCCCAAATCGGACTAGCGGGATCTTCCGGGGAGCTGTTTTTT